This is a list of T cell receptor beta chains from one sample in a study of blood T cells in healthy people across ages. TCRdb re-called the 5' RACE reads with MiXCR, one entry per CDR3 protein. This sample carries fewer than 2 million distinct CDR3 sequences, roughly two fifths of them seen once, and the ten largest clones take roughly 23%. The sample comprised blood. These receptors were collected from a human donor in good health. Both conserved end residues are part of each CDR3. Fields, in order: J gene, clone size, V gene, D gene, CDR3 protein, CDR3 DNA. The D gene is left open where the match is weak. Not all rows give a size; the values are once, few, many and, for expanded clones, a class.

TRBJ2-7	NA	TRBV5-1	NA	CASSLDPTGYEQYF	TGCGCCAGCAGCTTGGATCCTACGGGCTACGAGCAGTACTTC
TRBJ2-7	few	TRBV11-2	NA	CASSLDARLRGPHYEQYF	TGTGCCAGCAGCTTAGATGCTAGGTTACGAGGACCCCATTACGAGCAGTACTTC
TRBJ1-5	NA	TRBV12-3/TRBV12-4	NA	CASQTGRLSNQPQHF	TGTGCCAGCCAAACGGGACGATTAAGCAATCAGCCCCAGCATTTT
TRBJ1-2	NA	TRBV5-1	NA	CASSLAPRPYGYTF	TGCGCCAGCAGCTTGGCCCCGAGACCCTATGGCTACACCTTC
TRBJ2-6	NA	TRBV11-3	NA	CASSFRISGADVLTF	TGTGCCAGCAGCTTTCGAATCTCTGGGGCCGACGTCCTGACTTTC
TRBJ2-7	NA	TRBV4-1	TRBD1	CGSSRDRDTPSYEQYF	TGCGGCAGCAGCCGAGACAGGGATACACCCTCCTACGAGCAGTACTTC
TRBJ2-1	NA	TRBV18	NA	CASSPRSGGTSEQFF	TGTGCCAGCTCACCACGATCCGGGGGGACAAGTGAGCAGTTCTTC
TRBJ2-5	NA	TRBV3-1	NA	CASSSGSEQETQYF	TGTGCCAGCAGCAGTGGGTCTGAACAAGAGACCCAGTACTTC
TRBJ2-1	many	TRBV24-1	NA	CATSDGRLNEQFF	TGTGCCACCAGTGATGGCAGGCTCAATGAGCAGTTCTTC
TRBJ2-5	NA	TRBV20-1	NA	CSALYSQGETQYF	TGCAGTGCTTTATATTCTCAGGGGGAGACCCAGTACTTC
TRBJ2-3	few	TRBV7-8	TRBD2	CASSQRAGDPDTQYF	TGTGCCAGCAGCCAACGAGCGGGGGACCCAGATACGCAGTATTTT
TRBJ1-2	few	TRBV6-5	NA	CAGRGTQDGYTF	TGTGCCGGCAGAGGGACACAGGACGGCTACACCTTC
TRBJ2-7	few	TRBV4-1	NA	CASSQVGSDGTYEQYF	TGCGCCAGCAGCCAAGTCGGGTCCGACGGCACCTACGAGCAGTACTTC
TRBJ2-7	NA	TRBV7-4	TRBD2	CASSLVGRAGARDEQYF	TGTGCCAGCAGCTTAGTCGGGAGGGCGGGAGCTCGGGACGAGCAGTACTTC
TRBJ1-1	NA	TRBV9	NA	CASSTEMDSTEAFF	TGTGCCAGCAGCACCGAGATGGACAGCACTGAAGCTTTCTTT
TRBJ2-7	NA	TRBV18	NA	CASSPPISVDEQYF	TGTGCCAGCTCACCACCGATTAGCGTTGACGAGCAGTACTTC
TRBJ2-7	NA	TRBV6-5	NA	CASSYSGSLMGEQYF	TGTGCCAGCAGTTACTCGGGCAGTTTAATGGGCGAGCAGTACTTC
TRBJ1-5	NA	TRBV6-2/TRBV6-3	NA	CASSPHWARDYSNQPQHF	TGTGCCAGCAGCCCACACTGGGCCAGAGATTATAGCAATCAGCCCCAGCATTTT
TRBJ2-1	NA	TRBV12-3/TRBV12-4	TRBD2	CASSWPGLASYEQFF	TGTGCCAGCAGTTGGCCGGGACTAGCGAGTTATGAGCAGTTCTTC
TRBJ2-7	many	TRBV18	NA	CASSSRTDEQYF	TGTGCCAGCAGTTCACGGACAGACGAGCAGTACTTC
TRBJ1-1	NA	TRBV28	TRBD1	CAAQGDSFEAFF	TGTGCCGCCCAGGGGGATTCATTTGAAGCTTTCTTT
TRBJ2-6	few	TRBV5-1	NA	CASSRGNSGANVLTF	TGCGCCAGCTCCAGAGGAAACTCTGGGGCCAACGTCCTGACTTTC
TRBJ1-6	NA	TRBV28	TRBD1	CAGSPQTGYHSPLHF	TGTGCCGGCAGTCCCCAGACAGGGTATCATTCACCCCTCCACTTT
TRBJ2-1	NA	TRBV4-2	NA	CASSQRTGGGYNEQFF	TGTGCCAGCAGCCAAAGAACCGGGGGCGGCTACAATGAGCAGTTCTTC
TRBJ1-6	NA	TRBV29-1	TRBD1	CSVGQDPNSPLHF	TGCAGCGTGGGACAGGACCCTAATTCACCCCTCCACTTT
TRBJ2-1	NA	TRBV5-1	TRBD1	CASTLGQGVNNEQFF	TGCGCCAGCACGCTAGGACAGGGGGTTAACAATGAGCAGTTCTTC
TRBJ2-3	few	TRBV18	NA	CASSPRRGGTDTQYF	TGTGCCAGCTCACCTAGGCGGGGAGGCACAGATACGCAGTATTTT
TRBJ2-1	few	TRBV6-5	TRBD2	CASSYAERGGEQFF	TGTGCCAGCAGCTATGCGGAGCGGGGTGGTGAGCAGTTCTTC
TRBJ2-5	NA	TRBV5-6	NA	CASRPQGSRTPETQYF	TGTGCCAGCAGACCACAGGGATCAAGAACCCCAGAGACCCAGTACTTC
TRBJ2-1	once	TRBV4-2	TRBD2	CASSQIAGLYNGQFF	TGTGCCAGCAGCCAGATAGCGGGGTTGTACAACGGGCAGTTCTTC
TRBJ2-3	NA	TRBV5-5	TRBD1	CATRTGGTDTQYF	TGTGCTACTAGGACAGGGGGCACAGATACGCAGTATTTT
TRBJ2-7	NA	TRBV4-1	TRBD2	CASSQDPGLAGNAVGDEQYF	TGCGCCAGCAGCCAAGATCCGGGACTAGCGGGGAACGCCGTGGGCGACGAGCAGTACTTC
TRBJ1-5	NA	TRBV4-3	TRBD1	CASSQDLQGAHQPQHF	TGCGCCAGCAGCCAAGATCTCCAGGGGGCTCATCAGCCCCAGCATTTT
TRBJ2-1	NA	TRBV6-6	NA	CASSYNRVSNEQFF	TGTGCCAGCAGCTATAATCGGGTTTCGAATGAGCAGTTCTTC
TRBJ1-2	NA	TRBV12-3/TRBV12-4	NA	CATQGTYGYTF	TGTGCCACCCAGGGGACCTATGGCTACACCTTC
TRBJ1-2	NA	TRBV7-3	TRBD1	CASSQSTGNSRGYTF	TGTGCCAGCAGCCAGTCGACAGGGAATTCAAGGGGCTACACCTTC
TRBJ1-6	NA	TRBV5-1	NA	CASRGSGERSPLHF	TGCGCCAGCAGAGGGTCAGGGGAAAGATCACCCCTCCACTTT
TRBJ2-5	few	TRBV4-1	NA	CASSQEGTSLETQYF	TGCGCCAGCAGCCAAGAAGGAACTAGCTTAGAGACCCAGTACTTC
TRBJ2-7	NA	TRBV5-1	TRBD2	CASSLVGTSRSYEQYF	TGCGCCAGCAGCTTGGTCGGGACTAGTCGGTCCTACGAGCAGTACTTC
TRBJ2-3	few	TRBV4-1	TRBD2	CASSPTSGAADTQYF	TGCGCCAGCAGCCCGACTAGCGGGGCTGCTGATACGCAGTATTTT
TRBJ2-5	NA	TRBV7-2	NA	CASSLEGSGTQYF	TGTGCCAGCAGCTTAGAAGGTTCCGGGACCCAGTACTTC
TRBJ1-5	NA	TRBV2	NA	CASSLRGGDSNQPQHF	TGTGCCAGCAGCCTTCGTGGAGGGGATAGCAATCAGCCCCAGCATTTT